This T cell receptor beta chain was captured in a study of blood T cell repertoires in COVID-19. Study at large: Sample material is recorded as cDNA or gDNA derived from T cells, B-cell-depleted T cells, or PBMCs.

In the original analysis: Estimation of nucleated cell counts was performed using reference gene primer amplification. Measured with immunoSEQ multiplex PCR; TCRdb has only the in-frame clones, and not every one. The V and J calls and clone size were taken over from that table, and D and trimming were inferred from the DNA. The sample includes about 130,000 clones, around nine tenths of them seen just once. V was cut by 2 bases and J by 0 bases, with 14 bases left in between. CDR1 is SNHLY, CDR2 FYNNEI, per germline. This CDR3 comprises 17 residues. Seattle researchers signed up patients amid active infection and tracked them longitudinally.

The clonotype originates from a man between 60 and 75 years old with COVID-19, enrolled during active disease. V gene TRBV2 combines with J gene TRBJ1-5; D gene uncertain. The specimen sequenced was peripheral blood. CDR3 amino acids: CASSERGNPVSNQPQHF. Here the CDR3 DNA reads TGTGCCAGCAGTGAAAGAGGGAACCCTGTTAGCAATCAGCCCCAGCATTTT.